This TCR beta chain was captured in a study of beta chain features in type 1 diabetes. Turning to this clone: Antigen unknown.

Germline CDR1 reads SGHRS; CDR2 reads YFSETQ. This CDR3 has 13 residues. Trimming stripped 1 base from V and 1 base from J, with 5 bases between. Study-wide results and limits: Type 1 diabetes patients had TCRB CDR3s that were shorter (moderately but significantly so) in all four CD4+ subsets.

The authors reverse transcribed all of the isolated RNA, so sequencing captured expressed TCRB transcripts. Here immunoSEQ multiplex PCR was the method, and the copy in TCRdb shows in-frame clones only, minus some. This table has approximately 240,000 clones, about a sixth appearing once. This receptor was identified in a man under 40 with type 1 diabetes. The sample consisted of naive CD4+ T cells from blood. The genes are TRBV5-1 and TRBJ1-1; D is uncertain. CDR3 sequence reads: CASSLRQNTEAFF. CDR3 DNA: TGCGCCAGCAGCTTGCGGCAGAACACTGAAGCTTTCTTT.